The 13 T cell receptor beta chains given below trace back to one sample, sequenced in a study of T cells expressing NK-cell markers. TCRdb reprocessed the 5' RACE reads; each CDR3 protein has one entry and no DNA is given. Its table records fewer than 550,000 distinct CDR3 sequences. The sequenced material came from blood T cells: a sorted CD56 or NKG2C T cell subset, CD4+ or CD8+ T cells, or bulk PBMC T cells (not recorded which). These receptors originate from a woman between 50 and 59 years old in good health.

The rearrangement uses TRBV4-1 and TRBJ1-4; TCRdb's assignment of TRBD1 cannot be checked, as there is no DNA. CDR3 length: 15 residues. Germline V gives CDR1 MGHRA, CDR2 YSYEKL. The CDR3 loop is CASSSPDRSNEKLFF.

The chain has TRBV20-1 and TRBJ1-1; checking the TCRdb D call of TRBD1 is not possible without DNA. The CDR3 is 13 amino acids. Germline loops: CDR1 DFQATT, CDR2 SNEGSKA (reference sequence). The CDR3: CSASLGQPRGAFF.

The chain recombines TRBV12-3 or TRBV12-4 with TRBJ1-2; TCRdb picks TRBD1, but there is no DNA to check that call. CDR3 size: 13 residues. Here the CDR3 reads CASTVDRVRGYTF.

This sequence joins TRBV6-5 and TRBJ2-2; without DNA, the TCRdb call of TRBD1 cannot be checked. The CDR3 length is 16 residues. Germline V CDR1 and CDR2: MNHEY, SVGAGI. CDR3 sequence: CASLGSGVGYTGELFF.

V gene TRBV18 combines with J gene TRBJ2-1; TCRdb's D call, TRBD1, is unchecked because there is no DNA. Germline V lookup: CDR1 KGHSH, CDR2 LQKENI. CDR3 length: 11 amino acids. The CDR3 region is CANWGSGRRFF.

V usage is TRBV24-1 and J usage is TRBJ1-2; TCRdb proposes TRBD1, but this gene call is untestable without DNA. CDR1 KGHDR and CDR2 SFDVKD come from the germline V gene. There are 14 residues in the CDR3. CDR3 loop: CATSGKGSGYGYTF.

The chain uses TRBV4-2 and TRBJ2-5; as DNA is missing, the TRBD1 call by TCRdb cannot be tested. This CDR3 comprises 13 residues. Germline V gene sequence: CDR1 LGHNA, CDR2 YNFKEQ. Here the CDR3 reads CANNRDTKETQYF.

This chain links TRBV2 with TRBJ1-5. Germline CDR1 is SNHLY and CDR2 is FYNNEI. The CDR3 is 13 residues long. CDR3 sequence reads: CASRENSNQPQHF.

CDR3 in amino acids: CASSLGGSVWSTDTQYF. The chain uses TRBV12-3 or TRBV12-4 and TRBJ2-3; the D call of TRBD1 rests on TCRdb alone, since no DNA is present to check it. The CDR3 has 17 amino acids.

The chain has TRBV6-5 and TRBJ2-5; TCRdb designates TRBD1, a call that cannot be tested without DNA. In germline, CDR1 is MNHEY, CDR2 SVGAGI. This CDR3 is built from 15 residues. CDR3 amino acids: CATQSFGVPQETQYF.

CDR3 region: CASSLRTGYEKLFF. The V call is TRBV3-1, the J call TRBJ1-4; absent DNA, TCRdb's TRBD1 call cannot be checked. Germline V gives CDR1 LGHDT, CDR2 YNNKEL (reference sequence). The CDR3 is 14 residues long. Drawing the rest from reference TRBV3-1 and TRBJ1-4, the complete variable domain is DTAVSQTPKYLVTQMGNDKSIKCEQNLGHDTMYWYKQDSKKFLKIMFSYNNKELIINETVPNRFSPKSPDKAHLNLHINSLELGDSAVYFCASSLRTGYEKLFFGSGTQLSVL.

The J gene is TRBJ2-3, the V gene TRBV20-1; the D call from TCRdb, TRBD2, cannot be confirmed without DNA. This CDR3 comprises 14 residues. Germline-derived CDR1 and CDR2 are DFQATT and SNEGSKA (reference sequence). This chain's CDR3 is CSASPGTTPHTQYF.

The V gene is TRBV29-1, the J gene TRBJ2-1; the TRBD1 assignment by TCRdb is unverifiable without DNA. CDR3 length: 18 amino acids. From germline, CDR1 is SQVTM and CDR2 ANQGSEA. The CDR3 sequence: CSVEGPPTDRGHYNEQFF.